Following are 30 T cell receptor beta chains from one sample sequenced in a study of graft-versus-host responses after intestinal transplantation. Which antigens these TCRs recognize remains unknown. The repertoire was sequenced with immunoSEQ multiplex PCR; TCRdb's copy has only in-frame clones and lacks some. The table includes 23,000 or so clones, roughly four fifths detected once. Sequencing was performed on unstimulated CD8+ T cells sorted from spleen or lymph node cells, taken before transplant. The receptors here all came from a human donor who was the organ donor for an intestinal transplant.

The chain has TRBV4-1 and TRBJ1-2, with D tentatively TRBD1 (5 bases). The V and J ends lost 0 bases and 12 bases respectively, with 11 bases between them. CDR3 length: 12 amino acids. Germline loops: CDR1 MGHRA, CDR2 YSYEKL. The CDR3 sequence is CASSQEARVHTF. CDR3 DNA: TGCGCCAGCAGCCAAGAGGCCAGGGTCCACACCTTC.

In this sample, this clone turned up a few times. This chain joins TRBV10-3 and TRBJ2-7, with D perhaps TRBD1 (6 bases). V lost 3 bases to trimming and J lost 3 bases, with 12 bases between them. The CDR3 is 14 amino acids. The V gene's germline CDR1 is ENHRY and CDR2 SYGVKD. The CDR3 is CAISDRLRGYEQYF. The CDR3 DNA reads TGTGCCATCAGTGACAGACTCAGGGGCTACGAGCAGTACTTC.

V and J are TRBV7-6 and TRBJ2-5; either TRBD1 or TRBD2 may supply D (5 bases each). Trimming shortened V by 4 bases and J by 4 bases, and 10 bases separated the two germline ends. Germline V gives CDR1 SGHVS, CDR2 FNYEAQ. There are 13 residues in the CDR3. CDR3 sequence: CASSSWGRETQYF. The CDR3 DNA is TGTGCCAGCAGCTCCTGGGGGAGAGAGACCCAGTACTTC.

This chain uses TRBV27 with TRBJ2-7; 7 nucleotides agree with TRBD2. The CDR3 consists of 14 residues. Losses at the gene ends were 5 bases for V and 4 bases for J; bases not matched to a gene: 8. Germline assignment: CDR1 MNHEY and CDR2 SMNVEV (reference sequence). The CDR3 region is CASSQRERHYEQYF. The CDR3 coding sequence is TGTGCCAGCAGTCAGCGGGAACGTCATTACGAGCAGTACTTC.

The V and J genes are TRBV13 and TRBJ2-1; no firm D call. V was cut by 6 bases and J by 5 bases, with 14 bases left in between. CDR1 and CDR2 from the germline V gene are PRHDT and FYEKMQ (reference sequence). This CDR3 has 14 amino acids. The CDR3 here is CASSTPRSNNEQFF. The CDR3 nucleotides are TGTGCCAGCAGTACCCCTCGGAGTAACAATGAGCAGTTCTTC.

The J gene is TRBJ1-2, the V gene TRBV5-4; weak D call: TRBD1 (5 bases). The germline V and J ends were trimmed by 4 bases and 3 bases, with 10 bases remaining between them. The germline gives CDR1 SGHNT, CDR2 YYREEE (reference sequence). This CDR3 is 13 amino acids long. The CDR3 bases are TGTGCCAGCAGCCCGACAGAGTACTATGGCTACACCTTC. It is translated as CASSPTEYYGYTF.

The chain employs TRBV13 and TRBJ2-7; tentatively, D is TRBD1 or TRBD2 (6 bases each). Trimming removed 0 bases at V and 3 bases at J, with 12 bases between. CDR1 and CDR2 from the germline V gene are PRHDT and FYEKMQ (reference sequence). The CDR3 runs 15 residues. As DNA, the CDR3 is TGTGCCAGCAGCTTAGGCCGTGGAGGGGGCTACGAGCAGTACTTC. This gives the protein CASSLGRGGGYEQYF.

The gene calls are TRBV19 and TRBJ2-7; 11 bases match TRBD2. This CDR3 spans 14 amino acids. Germline CDR1 LNHDA, CDR2 SQIVND (reference sequence). V lost 5 bases, J lost 4 bases, and 4 bases stayed unmatched. The CDR3: CASSPGLAVYEQYF. The CDR3 DNA reads as TGTGCCAGTAGTCCGGGACTAGCGGTTTACGAGCAGTACTTC.

This chain uses TRBV11-2 with TRBJ2-1; 10 nucleotides match TRBD2. J was trimmed by 0 bases and V by 3 bases; bases with no gene match: 5. This CDR3 is 17 amino acids long. Looked up from germline, CDR1 is SGHAT and CDR2 is FQNNGV. CDR3: CASSLGLASLSYNEQFF. The CDR3 DNA is TGTGCCAGCAGCTTGGGACTAGCGAGCCTCTCCTACAATGAGCAGTTCTTC.

This chain links TRBV28 with TRBJ1-1; no clear D gene. This CDR3 contains 14 residues. Germline CDR1 is MDHEN and CDR2 is SYDVKM. The ends were cut back, 0 bases at V and 6 bases at J, with 11 bases in the middle. This CDR3 is CASSLWSVGAEAFF. Written as DNA, the CDR3 is TGTGCCAGCAGTTTATGGAGCGTGGGAGCTGAAGCTTTCTTT.

The rearrangement links TRBV14 to TRBJ1-1; a weak D match, TRBD1 (5 bases). V was shortened by 0 bases and J by 0 bases, with 14 bases between the two germline ends. Germline values: CDR1 SGHDN, CDR2 FVKESK. The length of the CDR3 is 17 residues. CDR3 nucleotide sequence: TGTGCCAGCAGCCAAGATTCTTCCAGGGCACTGAACACTGAAGCTTTCTTT. Translation gives CASSQDSSRALNTEAFF.

The rearrangement links TRBV6-1 to TRBJ1-1; no reliable D call. V was trimmed by 3 bases and J by 7 bases, leaving 12 bases between them. The CDR3 is 13 amino acids. The germline CDR1 and CDR2 sequences are MNHNS and SASEGT. CDR3 nucleotides: TGTGCCAGCAGTGATGGACCGTATAATGAAGCTTTCTTT. It translates to CASSDGPYNEAFF.

J is TRBJ2-7 and V is TRBV23-1, with TRBD2 matching over 10 bases. TRBV23-1 is noted as an ORF with a role that remains uncertain. The CDR3 sequence is 13 residues long. J gave up 7 bases and V 3 bases, and 3 bases lay outside the gene matches. CDR3 region: CASSQGLAWEQYF. The CDR3 DNA sequence: TGCGCCAGCAGTCAGGGACTAGCGTGGGAGCAGTACTTC.

This clone has more than one count but fewer than ten. The chain has TRBV4-1 and TRBJ2-3; D perhaps matches TRBD1 (5 bases). This CDR3 contains 13 residues. Germline V gene data show CDR1 as MGHRA and CDR2 as YSYEKL. The ends were cut back, 0 bases at V and 6 bases at J, with 7 bases in the middle. CDR3 DNA: TGCGCCAGCAGCCAAGAACCAGGGGATACGCAGTATTTT. It specifies CASSQEPGDTQYF.

The V gene is TRBV6-5, the J gene TRBJ2-7; 7 bases map to TRBD1. CDR3 length equals 16 residues. From germline, CDR1 is MNHEY and CDR2 SVGAGI. Trimming took 0 bases from V and 3 from J; bases not matched to a gene: 8. The CDR3 reads CASSYSEGGAVYEQYF. CDR3 coding DNA: TGTGCCAGCAGTTACTCGGAAGGGGGCGCGGTCTACGAGCAGTACTTC.

This sequence joins TRBV5-5 and TRBJ2-2, with a tentative D call TRBD2 (6 bases). The germline gives CDR1 SGHKS, CDR2 YYEKEE (reference sequence). Trimming cost V 0 bases and J 1 base, with 13 bases left between them. CDR3 size: 17 residues. CDR3 residues: CASSLGWVAVNTGELFF. The CDR3 bases are TGTGCCAGCAGCTTGGGTTGGGTAGCGGTGAACACCGGGGAGCTGTTTTTT.

This clone has only one observation. This chain joins TRBV4-2 and TRBJ1-2; 9 nucleotides align to TRBD1. This CDR3 spans 17 amino acids. V lost 2 bases and J lost 0; bases outside the gene matches: 7. Germline V CDR1 and CDR2: LGHNA, YNFKEQ. CDR3: CASSQSGTGHSNYGYTF. Written as DNA, the CDR3 is TGTGCCAGCAGCCAATCCGGGACAGGGCACTCTAACTATGGCTACACCTTC.

The chain is built from TRBV19 and TRBJ1-1; D gene uncertain. The CDR3 sequence is 13 residues long. The germline CDR1 and CDR2 sequences are LNHDA and SQIVND (reference sequence). The V end lost 3 bases, the J end lost 8 bases, and 13 bases lay between the germline ends. The CDR3 sequence is CASSIVIRGEAFF. CDR3 coding DNA: TGTGCCAGTAGTATTGTTATAAGAGGGGAAGCTTTCTTT.

This chain uses TRBV5-1 with TRBJ2-2; D is unresolved. The V gene lost 4 bases and the J gene lost 2 bases, with 6 bases spanning the gap. The germline V gene has CDR1 SGHRS and CDR2 YFSETQ. The CDR3 runs 13 residues. In DNA, the CDR3 is TGCGCCAGCAGCCTAATAAACACCGGGGAGCTGTTTTTT. As protein: CASSLINTGELFF. Variable domain in full (rest from reference TRBV5-1 and TRBJ2-2): KAGVTQTPRYLIKTRGQQVTLSCSPISGHRSVSWYQQTPGQGLQFLFEYFSETQRNKGNFPGRFSGRQFSNSRSEMNVSTLELGDSALYLCASSLINTGELFFGEGSRLTVL.

The rearrangement uses TRBV5-1 and TRBJ1-2; D remains unclear. Germline-derived CDR1 and CDR2 are SGHRS and YFSETQ. V lost 2 bases to trimming and J lost 4 bases, with 9 bases between them. The CDR3 consists of 13 residues. The chain's CDR3 is CASSLSQTYGYTF. In DNA form, the CDR3 reads TGCGCCAGCAGCTTAAGCCAGACCTATGGCTACACCTTC. Full variable domain (rest looked up from reference TRBV5-1 and TRBJ1-2): KAGVTQTPRYLIKTRGQQVTLSCSPISGHRSVSWYQQTPGQGLQFLFEYFSETQRNKGNFPGRFSGRQFSNSRSEMNVSTLELGDSALYLCASSLSQTYGYTFGSGTRLTVV.

This sequence joins TRBV4-1 and TRBJ2-1; 8 bases are a match to TRBD2. The CDR3 has 18 residues. V lost 2 bases, J lost 0 bases, and 9 bases stayed unmatched. Per germline, CDR1 MGHRA and CDR2 YSYEKL. The CDR3 loop is CASSQLYRGGSSYNEQFF. In DNA, the CDR3 is TGCGCCAGCAGCCAATTATACCGCGGGGGGAGCTCCTACAATGAGCAGTTCTTC.

V gene TRBV5-1 combines with J gene TRBJ1-1; tentative D call: TRBD1 (6 bases). Trimming shortened V by 3 bases and J by 0 bases, and 12 bases separated the two germline ends. This CDR3 is 15 amino acids long. Germline CDR1 reads SGHRS; CDR2 reads YFSETQ. In DNA form, the CDR3 reads TGCGCCAGCAGCTATACGGACAGCGTGAACACTGAAGCTTTCTTT. Translating gives CASSYTDSVNTEAFF.

This clone was seen once. V usage is TRBV7-9 and J usage is TRBJ2-1; 8 positions match TRBD2. V lost 7 bases, J lost 9 bases, and 14 bases stayed unmatched. Germline V gene lookup returns CDR1 SEHNR and CDR2 FQNEAQ (reference sequence). This CDR3 has 15 amino acids. The CDR3 is CASINGPGLESEQFF. As DNA, the CDR3 is TGTGCCAGCATAAACGGACCGGGACTAGAGAGTGAGCAGTTCTTC.

This chain joins TRBV7-9 and TRBJ1-5; D is perhaps TRBD1 (6 bases). The CDR3 consists of 14 residues. The V end lost 6 bases, the J end lost 0 bases, and 9 bases lay between the germline ends. Germline V gives CDR1 SEHNR, CDR2 FQNEAQ (reference sequence). The DNA of the CDR3 is TGTGCCAGCAGTGACAGGTATAGCAATCAGCCCCAGCATTTT. As protein: CASSDRYSNQPQHF.

The rearrangement joins TRBV5-6 to TRBJ2-5, with TRBD2 matching 14 bases. Germline lookup yields CDR1 SGHDT and CDR2 YYEEEE. After removal of 5 bases from V and 5 bases from J, the junction contained 17 bases not matched to a gene. There are 19 residues in the CDR3. CDR3 loop: CASRRYSGLAGEEEETQYF. CDR3 sequence (DNA): TGTGCCAGCAGGAGATACTCGGGACTAGCGGGAGAAGAAGAGGAGACCCAGTACTTC. Variable domain in full (rest from reference TRBV5-6 and TRBJ2-5): DAGVTQSPTHLIKTRGQQVTLRCSPKSGHDTVSWYQQALGQGPQFIFQYYEEEERQRGNFPDRFSGHQFPNYSSELNVNALLLGDSALYLCASRRYSGLAGEEEETQYFGPGTRLLVL.

In this sample, this clone turned up once. This chain joins TRBV27 and TRBJ2-3, with 7 bases matching TRBD1. Losses at the gene ends were 5 bases for V and 0 bases for J; bases not matched to a gene: 11. CDR1 is MNHEY and CDR2 is SMNVEV in the germline V gene (reference sequence). The CDR3 runs to 17 residues. The CDR3 coding sequence is TGTGCCAGCAGTCCAAAGGGGGCGATTCCTAGCACAGATACGCAGTATTTT. Amino acid sequence: CASSPKGAIPSTDTQYF.

The chain carries TRBV19 and TRBJ1-2, with 10 bases aligning to TRBD1. The germline CDR1 and CDR2 sequences are LNHDA and SQIVND (reference sequence). This CDR3 is built from 17 residues. V dropped 2 bases and J dropped 8; count of bases not matched to a gene: 14. The CDR3: CASSIRRDRGPVRGYTF. CDR3 nucleotides: TGTGCCAGTAGTATAAGAAGGGACAGGGGCCCTGTACGGGGCTACACCTTC. The whole variable domain, filled in from reference TRBV19 and TRBJ1-2, reads DGGITQSPKYLFRKEGQNVTLSCEQNLNHDAMYWYRQDPGQGLRLIYYSQIVNDFQKGDIAEGYSVSREKKESFPLTVTSAQKNPTAFYLCASSIRRDRGPVRGYTFGSGTRLTVV.

The V call is TRBV5-4, the J call TRBJ2-1; D may correspond to TRBD1 or TRBD2 (6 bases each). Germline V gives CDR1 SGHNT, CDR2 YYREEE (reference sequence). The V gene lost 4 bases and the J gene lost 0 bases, with 8 bases spanning the gap. The CDR3 has 14 residues. CDR3: CASSPGASYNEQFF. In DNA, the CDR3 is TGTGCCAGCAGCCCGGGGGCCTCCTACAATGAGCAGTTCTTC.

The rearrangement links TRBV7-6 to TRBJ2-7; D remains ambiguous. V was trimmed by 5 bases and J by 2 bases, leaving 10 bases between them. This CDR3 region has 13 residues. Germline values: CDR1 SGHVS, CDR2 FNYEAQ. The CDR3 DNA follows: TGTGCCAGCAGCCCCGAGTCTACCTACGAGCAGTACTTC. This gives the protein CASSPESTYEQYF.

Here the CDR3 DNA reads TGTGCCAGCAGTGATCCATGGGGAAACACCATATATTTT. Its protein product is CASSDPWGNTIYF. The chain is built from TRBV25-1 and TRBJ1-3; D not certain. The germline V and J ends were trimmed by 3 bases and 4 bases, with 7 bases remaining between them. The CDR3 sequence is 13 residues long. CDR1 is MGHDK and CDR2 is SYGVNS in the germline V gene.